The rows below give T cell receptor beta chains drawn from one sample of a study of shared clonotypes between healthy human individuals. The table came from immunoSEQ multiplex PCR; TCRdb's copy has only in-frame clones and leaves some out. The sample contains 2 million to 2.5 million clones, 80% to 95% of which appear only once. Sequencing input: naive CD4+ T cells from PBMCs. The receptors derive from a man younger than 35 in good health. Some clones in this sample may be carry-over from other donors' samples. Each CDR3 is given without its conserved first and last residue. The order of the fields is clone size, V gene, CDR3 protein. Size is omitted from some rows. Given values are once, few, many or a class for expanded clones.

size: .; V: TRBV6-6; CDR3: ASSYSSSGREGEQY
size: .; V: TRBV19; CDR3: ASSSYSEQY
size: .; V: TRBV7-3; CDR3: ASSSLLAASYNEQF
size: .; V: TRBV6-1; CDR3: ASSESRVGFEKLF
size: .; V: TRBV6-5; CDR3: ASSNRATYNEQF
size: .; V: TRBV7-2; CDR3: ASSLAGGRANANTQY
size: .; V: TRBV6-5; CDR3: ASSYSRYNEQF
size: .; V: TRBV28; CDR3: ASSLTGGWETQY
size: .; V: TRBV6-6; CDR3: ASRDPGQINYGYT
size: .; V: TRBV18; CDR3: ASSPAGYGYEQY
size: .; V: TRBV16; CDR3: ASSQSSQPQH
size: .; V: TRBV29-1; CDR3: STSRGFTGELF
size: .; V: TRBV10-3; CDR3: AIKNSGSADTQY
size: .; V: TRBV9; CDR3: ASRGTGTENSPLH
size: .; V: TRBV15; CDR3: ATSRDAGQGAGNYGYT
size: .; V: TRBV5-1; CDR3: ASSLDSGVTDTQY
size: .; V: TRBV4-1; CDR3: ASSQGGGYSNQPQH
size: .; V: TRBV9; CDR3: ASSDASAGTDTQY
size: .; V: TRBV7-2; CDR3: ASSSAGQQETQY
size: .; V: TRBV29-1; CDR3: SAVFYEQY
size: .; V: TRBV7-2; CDR3: ASSGRTGGSWNEQF
size: once; V: TRBV7-2; CDR3: ASSSRLGLAGASTDTQY
size: .; V: TRBV18; CDR3: ASSPGLPYEQY
size: .; V: TRBV7-2; CDR3: ASSLVYSGNTIY
size: .; V: TRBV11-3; CDR3: ASSLGYFTDTQY
size: .; V: TRBV5-4; CDR3: ASSTPTEETQY
size: .; V: TRBV2; CDR3: ASRMGQGRGPNTEAF
size: .; V: TRBV5-4; CDR3: ASSPTQGGLL
size: .; V: TRBV19; CDR3: ASSPLAGGTDTQY
size: .; V: TRBV19; CDR3: ASSTYRTSGSYEQY
size: .; V: TRBV11-2; CDR3: ASSSQLAGGEQY
size: .; V: TRBV9; CDR3: ASSVQTGYSYNEQF
size: .; V: TRBV7-2; CDR3: ASSFEVNTEAF
size: .; V: TRBV9; CDR3: ASSGLAGVTGELF
size: once; V: TRBV28; CDR3: ASSLPGQLLF
size: .; V: TRBV28; CDR3: ASRDQGPYGYT
size: .; V: TRBV13; CDR3: ASTRTAGGLETQY
size: once; V: TRBV5-1; CDR3: ASSLELLASYEQY
size: once; V: TRBV30; CDR3: AWSFTSVNNEQF
size: once; V: TRBV30; CDR3: AWSVLGRSTDTQY
size: few; V: TRBV28; CDR3: ASSMNTEAF
size: .; V: TRBV6-5; CDR3: ASSYVPRDYGYT
size: .; V: TRBV5-6; CDR3: ASSSGPGTYAYEQY